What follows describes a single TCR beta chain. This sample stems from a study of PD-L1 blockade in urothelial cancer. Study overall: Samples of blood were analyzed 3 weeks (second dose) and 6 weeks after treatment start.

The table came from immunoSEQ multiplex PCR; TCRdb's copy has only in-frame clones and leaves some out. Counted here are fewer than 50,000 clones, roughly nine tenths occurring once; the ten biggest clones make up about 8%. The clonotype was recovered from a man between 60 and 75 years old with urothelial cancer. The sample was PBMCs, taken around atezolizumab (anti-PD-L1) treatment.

Written as DNA, the CDR3 is TGCGCCAGCAGCTTGGGTCCCGAACTCTACTTC. Protein: CASSLGPELYF. The genes are TRBV5-1 and TRBJ2-7, with D uncertain. The CDR3 runs 11 residues. V was pared by 0 bases and J by 13 bases, with 11 bases between. Germline CDR1 is SGHRS and CDR2 is YFSETQ.